The rows below give T cell receptor beta chains drawn from one sample of a study of long-term antiretroviral therapy in people with HIV. Clones were sequenced by immunoSEQ multiplex PCR, and TCRdb holds only the in-frame ones, with some missing. The sample carries about 25,000 clones, more than 80% recorded once. Here the sequenced sample was unsorted PBMCs, taken 7.6 years after starting antiretroviral therapy. Receptors originate from a woman aged 35 to 49 with HIV. The CDR3 runs from the conserved cysteine through the conserved F or W. D genes are given only for firm matches. Clone size is not always given. Where it is, it says once, few, many or a class for expanded clones.

d_call	v_call	j_call	clone_size	cdr3_aa	cdr3_nt
NA	TRBV6-5	TRBJ2-7	NA	CASSYKGYEQYF	TGTGCCAGCAGTTACAAGGGCTACGAGCAGTACTTC
TRBD1	TRBV19	TRBJ1-5	NA	CASSIETGGHQPQHF	TGTGCCAGTAGTATAGAAACAGGGGGTCATCAGCCCCAGCATTTT
NA	TRBV7-8	TRBJ2-1	NA	CASSLAKGPGQFF	TGTGCCAGCAGCTTAGCGAAGGGGCCCGGGCAGTTCTTC
NA	TRBV21-1	TRBJ1-5	NA	CASSGRSWSCSNQPQHF	TGTGCCAGCAGCGGACGTTCTTGGAGTTGTAGCAATCAGCCCCAGCATTTT
NA	TRBV2	TRBJ1-1	NA	CASRRLPNTEAFF	TGTGCCAGCAGGAGACTACCGAACACTGAAGCTTTCTTT
TRBD1	TRBV7-9	TRBJ1-2	NA	CASSRRQGVYGYTF	TGTGCCAGCAGCCGAAGACAGGGAGTCTATGGCTACACCTTC
NA	TRBV5-4	TRBJ2-3	NA	CASSSGTSLSTDTQYF	TGTGCCAGCAGCTCGGGAACCAGTTTAAGCACAGATACGCAGTATTTT
NA	TRBV30	TRBJ1-4	NA	CAWSVLRGSNEKLFF	TGTGCCTGGAGTGTACTGAGGGGTTCTAATGAAAAACTGTTTTTT
TRBD1	TRBV19	TRBJ1-1	NA	CASRVQNSPGQGADDTEAFF	TGTGCCAGTAGAGTACAAAATTCACCGGGACAGGGGGCGGATGACACTGAAGCTTTCTTT
NA	TRBV6-5	TRBJ1-4	once	CASIQGKTNEKLFF	TGTGCCAGCATACAGGGAAAGACTAATGAAAAACTGTTTTTT
TRBD1	TRBV5-1	TRBJ2-1	NA	CASSPVSTGAQGREQFF	TGCGCCAGCAGCCCTGTCTCTACAGGGGCCCAGGGTCGGGAGCAGTTCTTC
NA	TRBV6-5	TRBJ1-3	NA	CASSYSKQGIGNTIYF	TGTGCCAGCAGTTACTCGAAACAGGGTATCGGAAACACCATATATTTT
NA	TRBV6-5	TRBJ2-1	NA	CASSYRTRQFF	TGTGCCAGCAGTTACAGGACACGGCAGTTCTTC
NA	TRBV4-3	TRBJ2-4	once	CASSQAPGQVNIQYF	TGCGCCAGCAGCCAAGCACCGGGACAAGTAAACATTCAGTACTTC
NA	TRBV9	TRBJ1-4	NA	CASSVDTTNEKLFF	TGTGCCAGCAGCGTAGATACAACTAATGAAAAACTGTTTTTT
TRBD1	TRBV7-9	TRBJ1-4	NA	CASSLTGQGVYNEKLFF	TGTGCCAGCAGCTTAACCGGACAGGGCGTGTATAATGAAAAACTGTTTTTT
NA	TRBV6-4	TRBJ1-1	NA	CASRAGGRSEAFF	TGTGCCAGCAGGGCTGGTGGACGATCGGAAGCTTTCTTT
NA	TRBV4-3	TRBJ1-1	NA	CASSQVPMNTEAFF	TGCGCCAGCAGCCAAGTTCCCATGAACACTGAAGCTTTCTTT
TRBD1	TRBV9	TRBJ2-5	NA	CASSIQGIGETQYF	TGTGCCAGCAGCATACAGGGGATAGGGGAGACCCAGTACTTC
NA	TRBV11-2	TRBJ2-7	NA	CASSSLGYEQYF	TGTGCCAGCAGCTCCCTCGGATACGAGCAGTACTTC
NA	TRBV6-6	TRBJ1-5	NA	CASSYSGGKGNQPQHF	TGTGCCAGCAGTTACTCCGGGGGGAAAGGCAATCAGCCCCAGCATTTT
TRBD1	TRBV7-2	TRBJ1-6	NA	CASSRGQGLNSPLHF	TGTGCCAGCAGCCGGGGACAGGGCCTTAATTCACCCCTCCACTTT
NA	TRBV6-5	TRBJ1-2	NA	CASSYRGYDGYTF	TGTGCCAGCAGTTACCGGGGGTACGATGGCTACACCTTC
NA	TRBV7-2	TRBJ2-5	NA	CASSLAGGPDRQETQYF	TGTGCCAGCAGCTTAGCGGGGGGGCCGGATAGGCAAGAGACCCAGTACTTC
NA	TRBV5-6	TRBJ1-1	NA	CASSPGARGMNTEAFF	TGTGCCAGCAGCCCGGGGGCTAGGGGCATGAACACTGAAGCTTTCTTT
NA	TRBV9	TRBJ2-7	NA	CASSVEQGLGGAGPKTGQYF	TGTGCCAGCAGCGTCGAACAGGGTCTCGGGGGAGCAGGACCTAAAACGGGGCAGTACTTC
NA	TRBV7-2	TRBJ2-7	NA	CASSPTAGQGYEQYF	TGTGCCAGCAGCCCAACCGCCGGGCAGGGCTACGAGCAGTACTTC
NA	TRBV2	TRBJ2-3	NA	CASSPTTDTQYF	TGTGCCAGCAGCCCTACCACAGATACGCAGTATTTT
TRBD1	TRBV7-8	TRBJ2-7	once	CASSVLWTGNSYEQYF	TGTGCCAGCAGCGTACTATGGACAGGGAACTCCTACGAGCAGTACTTC
TRBD1	TRBV7-9	TRBJ2-7	once	CASSSVDRIPYEQYF	TGTGCCAGCAGCTCCGTGGACAGGATCCCCTACGAGCAGTACTTC
TRBD1	TRBV27	TRBJ1-2	once	CASSLSRQGANGYTF	TGTGCCAGCAGTTTAAGTAGACAGGGGGCTAACGGCTACACCTTC
TRBD2	TRBV19	TRBJ2-1	NA	CASKGLAGVGEQFF	TGTGCCAGTAAGGGACTAGCGGGGGTCGGTGAGCAGTTCTTC
NA	TRBV6-1	TRBJ2-5	NA	CASSGYSGTQETQYF	TGTGCCAGCAGTGGATACTCAGGGACCCAAGAGACCCAGTACTTC
TRBD1	TRBV30	TRBJ1-4	NA	CAWKKTGESEKLFF	TGTGCCTGGAAAAAAACAGGGGAAAGTGAAAAACTGTTTTTT
NA	TRBV2	TRBJ1-1	NA	CASSDAVAEAFF	TGTGCCAGCAGTGACGCCGTCGCTGAAGCTTTCTTT
TRBD1	TRBV25-1	TRBJ1-4	NA	CASRPKGQIFEKLFF	TGTGCCAGCAGGCCCAAGGGACAGATTTTTGAAAAACTGTTTTTT
NA	TRBV30	TRBJ1-2	NA	CAWSVRIFDYGYTF	TGTGCCTGGAGTGTAAGAATCTTTGACTATGGCTACACCTTC
NA	TRBV5-4	TRBJ1-1	once	CASSLENRDITEAFF	TGTGCCAGCAGCTTGGAGAACAGGGACATCACTGAAGCTTTCTTT
NA	TRBV30	TRBJ1-1	NA	CAWSVLMNTEAFF	TGTGCCTGGAGTGTCTTGATGAACACTGAAGCTTTCTTT
NA	TRBV5-1	TRBJ1-6	NA	CASSPLGFASPLHF	TGCGCCAGCAGCCCCTTAGGGTTTGCGTCACCCCTCCACTTT
TRBD1	TRBV5-4	TRBJ2-1	NA	CASSFRDRPGDEQFF	TGTGCCAGCAGCTTCCGGGACAGACCCGGGGATGAGCAGTTCTTC
TRBD1	TRBV5-1	TRBJ2-2	once	CASRPGQGGGELFF	TGCGCCAGCAGACCCGGACAGGGCGGCGGGGAGCTGTTTTTT
NA	TRBV29-1	TRBJ1-1	NA	CSVEQGDKGTEAFF	TGCAGCGTTGAACAAGGGGATAAGGGGACTGAAGCTTTCTTT
TRBD2	TRBV5-1	TRBJ2-2	NA	CASSRSSGGTGELFF	TGCGCCAGCAGCCGCTCTAGCGGGGGTACCGGGGAGCTGTTTTTT
NA	TRBV5-4	TRBJ1-2	few	CASSYNYGYTF	TGTGCCAGCAGCTATAACTATGGCTACACCTTC
NA	TRBV21-1	TRBJ2-3	NA	CASSKATQTGLYTDTQYF	TGTGCCAGCAGCAAAGCGACCCAAACAGGGCTGTACACAGATACGCAGTATTTT
NA	TRBV30	TRBJ1-2	once	CAWSKTVYGYTF	TGTGCCTGGAGTAAGACAGTATATGGCTACACCTTC
NA	TRBV4-3	TRBJ2-5	NA	CASSQDLKGGTNKETQYF	TGCGCCAGCAGCCAAGATCTCAAAGGGGGGACAAATAAAGAGACCCAGTACTTC
TRBD1	TRBV7-9	TRBJ2-2	NA	CASSLGDRAGELFF	TGTGCCAGCAGCTTAGGGGACAGGGCCGGGGAGCTGTTTTTT
NA	TRBV7-2	TRBJ1-1	NA	CASSPQGRVREAFF	TGTGCCAGCAGCCCCCAAGGGCGCGTACGCGAAGCTTTCTTT
NA	TRBV30	TRBJ2-7	once	CAWGRDWQREQYF	TGTGCCTGGGGCCGGGATTGGCAACGCGAGCAGTACTTC